One and the same sample provided the 21 T cell receptor beta chains below, sequenced in a study of beta chain features in type 1 diabetes. The whole isolated RNA underwent reverse transcription, so sequencing captured expressed TCRB transcripts. Generated by immunoSEQ multiplex PCR, the TCRdb table keeps only in-frame clones and is missing some. The data show 450,000 to 600,000 clones, around 30% seen once. Sequenced sample: naive CD4+ T cells from blood. These receptors all come from a man younger than 35 in good health.

V is TRBV7-2 and J is TRBJ2-7, with 9 bases lining up with TRBD2. The CDR3 length is 13 residues. Germline V CDR1 and CDR2: SGHTA, FQGNSA. Trimming at V came to 5 bases and at J to 8 bases, leaving 7 bases not matched to a gene. CDR3 amino acids: CASSLSGSMKQYF. The CDR3, as DNA: TGTGCCAGCAGCCTTAGCGGGAGTATGAAGCAGTACTTC.

A few counts support this clone. This chain links TRBV29-1 with TRBJ2-4; weak D call: TRBD1 (5 bases). CDR3 length: 13 residues. V shed 6 bases and J shed 3 bases, with 12 bases lying between them. From germline, CDR1 is SQVTM and CDR2 ANQGSEA. The CDR3 region has the DNA TGCAGCGTCCAGCAGGGAAACAAAAACATTCAGTACTTC. Its translation is CSVQQGNKNIQYF.

This clone was found a few times. The chain combines TRBV30 with TRBJ2-1; 10 positions agree with TRBD2. V was pared by 2 bases and J by 9 bases, with 4 bases of the junction left unmatched. Germline CDR1 reads GTSNPN; CDR2 reads SVGIG (reference sequence). The CDR3 is made up of 13 amino acids. CDR3 nucleotide sequence: TGTGCCTGGAGTCTCTTAGCGGGAGGTGAGCAGTTCTTC. Translated, it gives CAWSLLAGGEQFF.

This chain joins TRBV19 and TRBJ2-7; TRBD1 matches at 7 bases. Germline V gene data show CDR1 as LNHDA and CDR2 as SQIVND (reference sequence). The CDR3 is made up of 12 amino acids. V lost 4 bases, J lost 4 bases, and 1 base stayed unmatched. In nucleotides, the CDR3 is TGTGCCAGTAGTAACAGGGGTTACGAGCAGTACTTC. Translating it yields CASSNRGYEQYF.

This clone was picked up a small number of times. CDR3 amino acids: CASSLSGISYEQYF. The CDR3 bases are TGTGCCAGCAGCTTGTCGGGTATCTCCTACGAGCAGTACTTC. The chain employs TRBV5-4 and TRBJ2-7; no firm D call. Trimming stripped 1 base from V and 0 bases from J, with 8 bases between. The V gene's germline CDR1 is SGHNT and CDR2 YYREEE (reference sequence). The CDR3 is 14 residues long.

The sample holds a few counts of this clone. The chain uses TRBV13 and TRBJ2-1; D gene uncertain. CDR1 PRHDT and CDR2 FYEKMQ come from the germline V gene (reference sequence). This CDR3 has 16 residues. V lost 1 base to trimming and J lost 0 bases, with 10 bases between them. CDR3 nucleotides: TGTGCCAGCAGCTTAGACCCTGGTGTCTCCTACAATGAGCAGTTCTTC. Its translation is CASSLDPGVSYNEQFF.

With regard to this clone: The sample contains more than one DNA sequence encoding this CDR3. This sequence joins TRBV18 and TRBJ1-1; TRBD1 aligns across 9 bases. From germline, CDR1 is KGHSH and CDR2 LQKENI. J lost 1 base, V lost 3 bases, and 0 bases had no gene match. CDR3 length: 14 amino acids. In nucleotides, the CDR3 is TGTGCCAGCTCACCGGACAGGGGGAACACTGAAGCTTTCTTT. Its translation is CASSPDRGNTEAFF. The variable domain in full, with the rest retrieved from reference TRBV18 and TRBJ1-1, is NAGVMQNPRHLVRRRGQEARLRCSPMKGHSHVYWYRQLPEEGLKFMVYLQKENIIDESGMPKERFSAEFPKEGPSILRIQQVVRGDSAAYFCASSPDRGNTEAFFGQGTRLTVV.

The genes are TRBV14 and TRBJ2-2; no firm D call. The V gene lost 4 bases and the J gene lost 3 bases, with 9 bases spanning the gap. The CDR3 length is 14 residues. Germline loops: CDR1 SGHDN, CDR2 FVKESK. In nucleotides, the CDR3 is TGTGCCAGCAGCCGGATTACTTACACCGGGGAGCTGTTTTTT. Translation: CASSRITYTGELFF.

As regards this clone: This sample also contains other DNA sequences that code for the same CDR3. V and J are TRBV7-9 and TRBJ2-7; perhaps TRBD1 as D (6 bases). Trimming left V 5 bases short and J 3 bases short, with 8 bases between. Germline V gene sequence: CDR1 SEHNR, CDR2 FQNEAQ (reference sequence). The CDR3 runs to 12 residues. The CDR3 is CASSQQGYEQYF. CDR3 sequence (DNA): TGTGCCAGCAGCCAACAGGGCTACGAGCAGTACTTC. Using reference TRBV7-9 and TRBJ2-7 for the parts outside the CDR3, the full variable domain is DTGVSQNPRHKITKRGQNVTFRCDPISEHNRLYWYRQTLGQGPEFLTYFQNEAQLEKSRLLSDRFSAERPKGSFSTLEIQRTEQGDSAMYLCASSQQGYEQYFGPGTRLTVT.

V is TRBV30 and J is TRBJ1-5, with TRBD1 matching over 7 bases. The CDR3 is made up of 15 amino acids. From germline, CDR1 is GTSNPN and CDR2 SVGIG (reference sequence). Germline trimming cut 2 bases from V and 2 bases from J; bases unmatched to any gene: 6. The chain's CDR3 is CAWSPGGSGNQPQHF. The CDR3 DNA follows: TGTGCCTGGAGTCCAGGGGGATCTGGCAATCAGCCCCAGCATTTT.

The chain joins TRBV10-2 to TRBJ2-5; D unclear. The V end was cut by 2 bases, the J end by 5 bases, with 9 bases between. CDR1 and CDR2 (germline): WSHSY, SAAADI. CDR3 size: 13 residues. The CDR3 nucleotides are TGCGCCAGCAGTGAGCCTCCCGGGGAGACCCAGTACTTC. Translated: CASSEPPGETQYF.

The chain has TRBV20-1 and TRBJ2-7; D is unresolved. CDR3 length: 11 residues. Between the trimmed V and J ends, which lost 7 bases and 3 bases, there was a span of 10 bases. Germline CDR1 and CDR2: DFQATT and SNEGSKA (reference sequence). This CDR3 reads CSGGIDYEQYF. CDR3 in DNA: TGCAGTGGCGGAATTGACTACGAGCAGTACTTC.

The rearrangement uses TRBV29-1 and TRBJ2-7; 7 bases align to TRBD1. The germline V gene has CDR1 SQVTM and CDR2 ANQGSEA. The CDR3 spans 12 residues. Trimming cost V 6 bases and J 3 bases; bases outside gene matches: 5. The CDR3 region has the DNA TGCAGCGTCGCGACAGGGTACTACGAGCAGTACTTC. It translates to CSVATGYYEQYF.

The J gene is TRBJ2-6, the V gene TRBV9; tentative D call: TRBD2 (5 bases). Germline V gives CDR1 SGDLS, CDR2 YYNGEE. The CDR3 runs to 19 residues. Trimming took off 0 bases at V and 0 bases at J, with 16 bases between the two ends. The CDR3 nucleotides are TGTGCCAGCAGCGTAGGGAGGCAGGACTCCTACTCTGGGGCCAACGTCCTGACTTTC. Translating it yields CASSVGRQDSYSGANVLTF.

The chain couples TRBV13 to TRBJ2-5; 9 bases are a match to TRBD1. The J call is in doubt because the DNA end fits TRBJ2-7 better. Germline V gene data show CDR1 as PRHDT and CDR2 as FYEKMQ (reference sequence). The CDR3 extends over 14 amino acids. As DNA, the CDR3 is TGTGCCAGCAGCACCCGGACAGGGGCCTACGAGCAGTACTTC. This gives the protein CASSTRTGAYEQYF.

The rearrangement links TRBV6-4 to TRBJ1-1, with a possible D match to TRBD1 (5 bases). The V gene's germline CDR1 is MRHNA and CDR2 SNTAGT. Trimming removed 3 bases from V and 6 bases from J, with 17 bases in between. The CDR3 sequence is 15 residues long. The CDR3 here is CASSEGTGRISEAFF. The CDR3, as DNA: TGTGCCAGCAGTGAAGGGACGGGGCGGATATCTGAAGCTTTCTTT.

This clone was seen more than once but under ten times. The V and J genes are TRBV7-9 and TRBJ2-5, with D possibly TRBD2 on 6 matching bases. The CDR3 spans 16 residues. Per germline, CDR1 SEHNR and CDR2 FQNEAQ (reference sequence). The V end was cut by 3 bases, the J end by 5 bases, with 19 bases between. DNA for the CDR3: TGTGCCAGCAGCTTGGGGACTTTGGCGGGTATGGAGACCCAGTACTTC. This encodes CASSLGTLAGMETQYF.

Comments on this clone: The germline gene is not matched at one end of the junction; a read error may be the cause. The V gene is TRBV28, the J gene TRBJ1-2, with TRBD1 as a possible D gene (5 bases). The CDR3 is made up of 12 amino acids. Looked up from germline, CDR1 is MDHEN and CDR2 is SYDVKM. The CDR3 reads CASTSVPQERLF. CDR3 sequence (DNA): TGTGCCAGCACCTCAGTCCCACAGGAGAGACTCTTC.

The rearrangement links TRBV30 to TRBJ1-2; 7 bases match TRBD1. Germline V gives CDR1 GTSNPN, CDR2 SVGIG (reference sequence). This CDR3 is 13 amino acids long. V lost 5 bases to trimming and J lost 5 bases; unmatched junction nucleotides: 8. The CDR3 is CAWGTVNPYGYTF. The CDR3 nucleotides read TGTGCCTGGGGGACAGTCAACCCTTATGGCTACACCTTC.

This clone was counted only a few times. This rearrangement joins TRBV10-3 to TRBJ1-1; D possibly corresponds to TRBD1 (6 bases). The CDR3 sequence is 11 residues long. The V gene lost 10 bases and the J gene lost 7 bases, with 13 bases spanning the gap. Germline V lookup: CDR1 ENHRY, CDR2 SYGVKD. DNA of the CDR3: TGTGCCAGTACAGGGCTCAATGAAGCTTTCTTT. Protein sequence: CASTGLNEAFF.

As regards this clone: The sample holds other DNA sequences that translate to the same CDR3. The V gene is TRBV5-6, the J gene TRBJ1-2; D is ambiguous. The CDR3 is 12 amino acids. Germline V CDR1 and CDR2: SGHDT, YYEEEE. Trimming left V 0 bases short and J 4 bases short, with 4 bases between. The CDR3 region has the DNA TGTGCCAGCAGCTTGGATTTCTATGGCTACACCTTC. Translated, it gives CASSLDFYGYTF.